What follows describes a single T cell receptor beta chain. Its antigen is unknown. CD8+ and CD4+ T cells from blood underwent TCR beta sequencing. TEMRA cells were FACS-enriched, while CD8+ and CD4+ T cells were negatively isolated. Germline values: CDR1 MNHNY, CDR2 SVGAGI (reference sequence). The J segment lost 6 bases and the V segment lost 2 bases, leaving 1 base of the junction unmatched. The CDR3 has 14 amino acids. This record comes from a study of CD8 T cells in Susac syndrome. Broader study findings: As the study acknowledged, the number of individuals in its TCR sequencing and HLA analysis was relatively small.

Random hexamers served to reverse transcribe roughly 0.45 to 1 ug RNA. TCR beta CDR3 was amplified by immunoSEQ covering 54 Vbeta and 13 Jbeta. TCRdb itself ran the immunoSEQ multiplex PCR reads through MiXCR, one entry per CDR3 protein. This sample has roughly 190,000 distinct CDR3 sequences; about 95% occur once, and the top ten carry around 0.11%. V is TRBV6-6 and J is TRBJ2-1, with TRBD2 identical over 10 bases. The sample consisted of CD4+ T cells from PBMCs. The source of this sequence is a human donor in good health. In nucleotides, the CDR3 is TGTGCCAGCAGTTACGCTAGCGGGGGCAATGAGCAGTTCTTC. Its translation: CASSYASGGNEQFF.